Below are 13 T cell receptor beta chains sequenced from a single sample in a study of blood T cell repertoires in COVID-19. TCRdb's copy holds only in-frame clones and misses some; the assay was immunoSEQ multiplex PCR. Of 50,000 to 75,000 clones listed, around 81% are singletons. Sequenced: peripheral blood. The receptors here all came from a man between 60 and 70 years old with acute or convalescent COVID-19.

The chain employs TRBV2 and TRBJ1-6; 8 bases line up with TRBD1. Looked up from germline, CDR1 is SNHLY and CDR2 is FYNNEI. The CDR3 runs to 13 residues. With 4 bases clipped from V and 10 bases from J, the junction kept 3 bases outside the gene matches. The CDR3 bases are TGTGCCAGCAGTGGGACAGGGAACTCACCCCTCCACTTT. Translating gives CASSGTGNSPLHF.

The J gene is TRBJ1-5, the V gene TRBV30; D might be TRBD1 (6 bases). The CDR3 contains 14 residues. V was pared by 3 bases and J by 3 bases, with 12 bases between. The germline CDR1 and CDR2 sequences are GTSNPN and SVGIG (reference sequence). CDR3 DNA sequence: TGTGCCTGGAGCGGGGGGCAGCCCAATCAGCCCCAGCATTTT. It translates to CAWSGGQPNQPQHF.

The chain couples TRBV7-2 to TRBJ2-7, with 11 bases matching TRBD2. The junction had 3 bases not matched to a gene; V was cut back by 1 base and J by 4 bases. This CDR3 has 15 amino acids. Germline lookup yields CDR1 SGHTA and CDR2 FQGNSA. The CDR3 reads CASSLELAGEYEQYF. CDR3 nucleotides: TGTGCCAGCAGCTTAGAACTAGCGGGGGAGTACGAGCAGTACTTC.

The chain joins TRBV10-2 to TRBJ2-1; 8 bases match TRBD2. The germline CDR1 and CDR2 sequences are WSHSY and SAAADI. The V segment lost 1 base and the J segment 5 bases; nucleotides outside the gene matches: 7. CDR3 size: 16 residues. DNA for the CDR3: TGCGCCAGCAGTGAGTGGGGGACTAGGTCCAACAATGAGCAGTTCTTC. Translation: CASSEWGTRSNNEQFF.

The chain uses TRBV5-4 and TRBJ2-3, with a weak D call TRBD1 (5 bases). The CDR3 consists of 11 residues. Germline V gene sequence: CDR1 SGHNT, CDR2 YYREEE (reference sequence). The CDR3 spells CVTVRANTQYF. CDR3 nucleotides: TGTGTCACCGTCAGGGCAAATACGCAGTATTTT.

V usage is TRBV7-9 and J usage is TRBJ2-5, with 9 bases lining up with TRBD1. With V trimmed by 5 bases and J by 1 base, 2 bases remained unmatched. This CDR3 is built from 14 residues. The germline gives CDR1 SEHNR, CDR2 FQNEAQ (reference sequence). The CDR3 loop reads CASSRDRAQETQYF. The CDR3 DNA is TGTGCCAGCAGCCGGGACAGGGCCCAAGAGACCCAGTACTTC.

The CDR3 nucleotides read TGTGCCTGGAGGAATCCGGACAGGGGGAGGACAGATACGCAGTATTTT. Translating gives CAWRNPDRGRTDTQYF. The chain employs TRBV30 and TRBJ2-3, with 10 bases aligning to TRBD1. Trimming removed 3 bases from V and 3 bases from J; junction bases left unmatched: 9. The CDR3 runs 16 residues. Germline assignment: CDR1 GTSNPN and CDR2 SVGIG (reference sequence).

The chain joins TRBV7-3 to TRBJ2-7; D is undetermined. The CDR3 has 12 residues. Germline V gene sequence: CDR1 SGHTA, CDR2 FQGTGA. The germline V and J ends were trimmed by 1 base and 11 bases, with 12 bases remaining between them. CDR3 loop: CASSLNSGPKYF. The CDR3 bases are TGTGCCAGCAGCTTAAATTCGGGTCCGAAGTACTTC.

The chain couples TRBV29-1 to TRBJ2-3; 8 bases map to TRBD2. The CDR3 covers 13 residues. CDR1 SQVTM and CDR2 ANQGSEA come from the germline V gene. Trimming took 8 bases from V and 4 from J; bases not matched to a gene: 8. CDR3 DNA sequence: TGCAGCTTAGGACGGGGGGGCGCAGATACGCAGTATTTT. Encoded protein: CSLGRGGADTQYF.

V is TRBV18 and J is TRBJ2-7, with D perhaps TRBD2 (6 bases). Trimming cost V 3 bases and J 5 bases, with 17 bases left between them. Germline V gene sequence: CDR1 KGHSH, CDR2 LQKENI. The CDR3 consists of 15 residues. The CDR3 DNA follows: TGTGCCAGCTCACCGTATACCGGGGGTTGGGACGAGCAGTACTTC. This sequence encodes CASSPYTGGWDEQYF.

The gene calls are TRBV2 and TRBJ1-1; D is possibly TRBD1 (5 bases). This CDR3 has 14 amino acids. V gave up 5 bases and J gave up 0 bases, with 10 bases separating them. The germline gives CDR1 SNHLY, CDR2 FYNNEI. CDR3 amino acids: CASSTGTLNTEAFF. In DNA, the CDR3 is TGTGCCAGCAGTACGGGGACTCTGAACACTGAAGCTTTCTTT.

Written as DNA, the CDR3 is TGCAGCGTTGAAGGGGCAGGGGGCGCATCCGAGACCCAGTACTTC. Its protein product is CSVEGAGGASETQYF. This sequence joins TRBV29-1 and TRBJ2-5, with 8 bases matching TRBD1. Germline CDR1 reads SQVTM; CDR2 reads ANQGSEA. V was clipped by 1 base and J by 5 bases; unmatched bases: 9. The CDR3 has 15 residues.

The V call is TRBV7-8, the J call TRBJ1-5; D is undetermined. CDR1 and CDR2 from the germline V gene are SGHVS and FQNEAQ. With 5 bases removed from V and 3 bases from J, the gap between germline ends came to 17 bases. The CDR3 has 16 amino acids. The CDR3 nucleotides read TGTGCCAGCAGCAAAGAAAGTAGTTTTAACAATCAGCCCCAGCATTTT. It encodes CASSKESSFNNQPQHF.